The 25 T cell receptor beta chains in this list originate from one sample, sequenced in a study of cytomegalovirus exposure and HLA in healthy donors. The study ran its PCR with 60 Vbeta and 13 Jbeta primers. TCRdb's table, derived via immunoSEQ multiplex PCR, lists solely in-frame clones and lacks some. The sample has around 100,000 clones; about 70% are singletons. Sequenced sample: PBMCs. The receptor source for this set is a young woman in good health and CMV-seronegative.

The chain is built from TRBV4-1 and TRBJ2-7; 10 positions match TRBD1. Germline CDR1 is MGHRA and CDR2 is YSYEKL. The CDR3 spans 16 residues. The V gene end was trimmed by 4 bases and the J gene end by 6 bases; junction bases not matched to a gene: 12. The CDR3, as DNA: TGCGCCAGCAGCCCCTTTGGACAGGGGGTTTACGGCGAGCAGTACTTC. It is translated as CASSPFGQGVYGEQYF.

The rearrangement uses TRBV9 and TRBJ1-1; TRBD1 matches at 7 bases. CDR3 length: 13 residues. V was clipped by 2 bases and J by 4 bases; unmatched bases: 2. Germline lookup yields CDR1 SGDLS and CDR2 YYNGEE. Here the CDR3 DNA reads TGTGCCAGCAGCGTTGGGACAGCCACTGAAGCTTTCTTT. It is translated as CASSVGTATEAFF.

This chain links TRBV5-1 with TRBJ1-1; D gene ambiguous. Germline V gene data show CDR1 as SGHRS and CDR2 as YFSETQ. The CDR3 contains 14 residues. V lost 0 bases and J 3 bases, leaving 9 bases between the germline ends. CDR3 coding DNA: TGCGCCAGCAGCTTGGGGGCGCCTTACACTGAAGCTTTCTTT. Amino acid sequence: CASSLGAPYTEAFF.

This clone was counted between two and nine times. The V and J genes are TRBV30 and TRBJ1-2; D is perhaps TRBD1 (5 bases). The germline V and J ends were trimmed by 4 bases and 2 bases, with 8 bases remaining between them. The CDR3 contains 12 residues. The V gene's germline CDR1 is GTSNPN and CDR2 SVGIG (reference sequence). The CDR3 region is CAWKAGNYGYTF. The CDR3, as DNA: TGTGCCTGGAAGGCAGGGAACTATGGCTACACCTTC. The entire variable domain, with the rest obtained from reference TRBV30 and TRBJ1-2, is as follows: SQTIHQWPATLVQPVGSPLSLECTVEGTSNPNLYWYRQAAGRGLQLLFYSVGIGQISSEVPQNLSASRPQDRQFILSSKKLLLSDSGFYLCAWKAGNYGYTFGSGTRLTVV.

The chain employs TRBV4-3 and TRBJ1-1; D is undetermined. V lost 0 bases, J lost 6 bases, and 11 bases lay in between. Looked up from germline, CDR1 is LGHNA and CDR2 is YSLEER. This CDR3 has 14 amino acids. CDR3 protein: CASSQDHGVSEAFF. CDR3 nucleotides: TGCGCCAGCAGCCAAGATCACGGGGTATCTGAAGCTTTCTTT.

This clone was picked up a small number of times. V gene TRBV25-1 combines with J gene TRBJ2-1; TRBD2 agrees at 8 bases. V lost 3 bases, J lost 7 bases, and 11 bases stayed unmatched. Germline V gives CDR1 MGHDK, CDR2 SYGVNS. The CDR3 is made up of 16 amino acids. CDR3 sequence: CASSDPGSGVGNEQFF. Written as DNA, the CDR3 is TGTGCCAGCAGTGATCCCGGTAGCGGGGTAGGAAATGAGCAGTTCTTC.

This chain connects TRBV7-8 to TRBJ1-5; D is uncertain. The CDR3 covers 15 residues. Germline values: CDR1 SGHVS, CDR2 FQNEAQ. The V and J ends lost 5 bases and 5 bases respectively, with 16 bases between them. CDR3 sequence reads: CASSPQLGRDQPQHF. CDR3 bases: TGTGCCAGCAGCCCGCAGTTGGGGAGGGATCAGCCCCAGCATTTT. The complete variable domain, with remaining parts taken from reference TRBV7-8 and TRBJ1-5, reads GAGVSQSPRYKVAKRGQDVALRCDPISGHVSLFWYQQALGQGPEFLTYFQNEAQLDKSGLPSDRFFAERPEGSVSTLKIQRTQQEDSAVYLCASSPQLGRDQPQHFGDGTRLSIL.

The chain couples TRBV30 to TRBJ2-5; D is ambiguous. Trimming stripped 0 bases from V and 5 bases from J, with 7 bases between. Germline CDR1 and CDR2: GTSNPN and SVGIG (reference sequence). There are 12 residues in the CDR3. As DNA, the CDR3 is TGTGCCTGGAGTGTCAGCGAGGAGACCCAGTACTTC. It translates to CAWSVSEETQYF.

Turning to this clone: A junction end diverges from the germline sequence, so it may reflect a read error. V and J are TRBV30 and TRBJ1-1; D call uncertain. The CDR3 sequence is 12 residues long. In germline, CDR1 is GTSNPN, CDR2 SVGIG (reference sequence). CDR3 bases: TGTGCCTGGAGTGAGAGGAACGCTGAAGCTTTCTTT. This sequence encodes CAWSERNAEAFF.

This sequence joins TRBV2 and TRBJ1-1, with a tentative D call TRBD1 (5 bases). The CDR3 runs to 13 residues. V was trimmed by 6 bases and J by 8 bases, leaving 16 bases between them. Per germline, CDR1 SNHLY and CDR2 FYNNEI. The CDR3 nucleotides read TGTGCCAGCAGCGCCCCTGGAACAGGCGAAGCTTTCTTT. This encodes CASSAPGTGEAFF.

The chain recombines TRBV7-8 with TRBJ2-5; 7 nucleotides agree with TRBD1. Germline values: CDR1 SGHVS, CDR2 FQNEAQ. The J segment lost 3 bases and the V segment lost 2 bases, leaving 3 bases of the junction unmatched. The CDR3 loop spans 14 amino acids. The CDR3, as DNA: TGTGCCAGCAGCTTAATCGACAGGGAAGAGACCCAGTACTTC. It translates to CASSLIDREETQYF.

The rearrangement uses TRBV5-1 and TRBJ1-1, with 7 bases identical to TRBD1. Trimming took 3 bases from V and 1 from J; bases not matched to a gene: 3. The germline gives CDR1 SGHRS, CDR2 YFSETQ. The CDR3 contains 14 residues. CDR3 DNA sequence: TGCGCCAGCAGCTACCACAGGGGGAACACTGAAGCTTTCTTT. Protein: CASSYHRGNTEAFF. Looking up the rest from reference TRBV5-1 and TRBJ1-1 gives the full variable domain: KAGVTQTPRYLIKTRGQQVTLSCSPISGHRSVSWYQQTPGQGLQFLFEYFSETQRNKGNFPGRFSGRQFSNSRSEMNVSTLELGDSALYLCASSYHRGNTEAFFGQGTRLTVV.

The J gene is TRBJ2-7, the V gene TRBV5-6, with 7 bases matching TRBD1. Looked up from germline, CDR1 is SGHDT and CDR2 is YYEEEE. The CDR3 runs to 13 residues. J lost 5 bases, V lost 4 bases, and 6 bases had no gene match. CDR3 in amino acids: CASSPTGMDEQYF. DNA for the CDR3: TGTGCCAGCAGCCCGACAGGGATGGACGAGCAGTACTTC.

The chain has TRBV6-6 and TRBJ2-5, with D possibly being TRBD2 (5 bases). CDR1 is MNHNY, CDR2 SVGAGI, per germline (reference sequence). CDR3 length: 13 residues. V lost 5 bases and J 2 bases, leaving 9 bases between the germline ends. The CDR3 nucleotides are TGTGCCAGCAGTACTAGGGAACAAGAGACCCAGTACTTC. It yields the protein CASSTREQETQYF.

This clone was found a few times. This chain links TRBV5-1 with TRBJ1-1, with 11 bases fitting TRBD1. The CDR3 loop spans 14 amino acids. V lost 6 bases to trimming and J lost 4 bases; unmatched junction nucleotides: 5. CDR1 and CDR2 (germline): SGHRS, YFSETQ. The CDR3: CASTTGTGGTEAFF. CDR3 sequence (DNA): TGCGCCAGCACAACCGGGACAGGGGGCACTGAAGCTTTCTTT.

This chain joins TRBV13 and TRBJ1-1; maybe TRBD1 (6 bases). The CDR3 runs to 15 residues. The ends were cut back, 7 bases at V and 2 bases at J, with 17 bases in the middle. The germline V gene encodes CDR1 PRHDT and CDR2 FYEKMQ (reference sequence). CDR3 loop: CASILLQGTNTEAFF. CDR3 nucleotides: TGTGCCAGCATACTCTTACAGGGAACTAACACTGAAGCTTTCTTT.

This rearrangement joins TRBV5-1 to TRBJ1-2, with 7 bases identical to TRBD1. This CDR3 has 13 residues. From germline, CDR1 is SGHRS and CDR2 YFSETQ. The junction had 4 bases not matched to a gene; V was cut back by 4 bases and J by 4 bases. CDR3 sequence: CASSEGQIYGYTF. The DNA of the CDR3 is TGCGCCAGCAGCGAGGGACAGATCTATGGCTACACCTTC. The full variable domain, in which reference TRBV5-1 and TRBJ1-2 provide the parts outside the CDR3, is KAGVTQTPRYLIKTRGQQVTLSCSPISGHRSVSWYQQTPGQGLQFLFEYFSETQRNKGNFPGRFSGRQFSNSRSEMNVSTLELGDSALYLCASSEGQIYGYTFGSGTRLTVV.

CDR3 residues: CASRTQGGTEAFF. In DNA form, the CDR3 reads TGTGCCAGCAGGACGCAGGGGGGCACTGAAGCTTTCTTT. The rearrangement joins TRBV11-1 to TRBJ1-1; 7 nucleotides match TRBD1. The CDR3 is 13 residues long. With V trimmed by 6 bases and J by 4 bases, 5 bases remained unmatched. Germline V lookup: CDR1 SGHAT, CDR2 FQDESV (reference sequence).

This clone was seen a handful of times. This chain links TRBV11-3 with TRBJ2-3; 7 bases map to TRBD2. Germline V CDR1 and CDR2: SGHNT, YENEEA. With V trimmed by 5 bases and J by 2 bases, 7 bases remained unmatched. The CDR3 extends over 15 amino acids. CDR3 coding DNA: TGTGCCAGCAGCGCGGGGGAGTGGGACACAGATACGCAGTATTTT. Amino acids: CASSAGEWDTDTQYF.

The CDR3 DNA reads TGTGCCAGCAGCCCACGGTTCTCTGGGGCCAACGTCCTGACTTTC. Translation gives CASSPRFSGANVLTF. The gene calls are TRBV7-2 and TRBJ2-6; D not resolved. The germline V and J ends were trimmed by 5 bases and 0 bases, with 8 bases remaining between them. The germline gives CDR1 SGHTA, CDR2 FQGNSA. The CDR3 covers 15 residues. The complete variable domain, with remaining parts taken from reference TRBV7-2 and TRBJ2-6, reads GAGVSQSPSNKVTEKGKDVELRCDPISGHTALYWYRQSLGQGLEFLIYFQGNSAPDKSGLPSDRFSAERTGGSVSTLTIQRTQQEDSAVYLCASSPRFSGANVLTFGAGSRLTVL.

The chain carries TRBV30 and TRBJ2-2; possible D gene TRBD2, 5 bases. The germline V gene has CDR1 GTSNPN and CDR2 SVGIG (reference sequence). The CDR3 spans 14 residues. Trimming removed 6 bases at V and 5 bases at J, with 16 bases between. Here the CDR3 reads CACHWGVRTGELFF. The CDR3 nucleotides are TGTGCCTGCCATTGGGGAGTACGGACCGGGGAGCTGTTTTTT.

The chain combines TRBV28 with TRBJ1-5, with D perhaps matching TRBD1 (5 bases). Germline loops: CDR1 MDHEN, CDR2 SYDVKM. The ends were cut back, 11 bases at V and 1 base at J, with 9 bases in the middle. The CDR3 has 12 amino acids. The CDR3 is CASRQSNQPQHF. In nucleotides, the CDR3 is TGTGCCTCCAGACAGAGCAATCAGCCCCAGCATTTT.

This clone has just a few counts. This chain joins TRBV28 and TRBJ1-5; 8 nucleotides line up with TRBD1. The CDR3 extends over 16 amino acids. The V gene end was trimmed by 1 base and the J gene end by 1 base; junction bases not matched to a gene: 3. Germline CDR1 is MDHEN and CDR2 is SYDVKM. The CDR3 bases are TGTGCCAGCAGTTTATATCGACAGGGGAGCAATCAGCCCCAGCATTTT. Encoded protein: CASSLYRQGSNQPQHF.

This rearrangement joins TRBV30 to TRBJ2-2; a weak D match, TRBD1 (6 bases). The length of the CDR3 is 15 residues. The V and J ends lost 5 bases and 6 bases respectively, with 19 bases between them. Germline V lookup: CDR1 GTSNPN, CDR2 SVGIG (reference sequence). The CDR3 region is CAWSQGTSNAGELFF. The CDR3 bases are TGTGCCTGGTCACAGGGTACAAGTAACGCCGGGGAGCTGTTTTTT.

This CDR3 reads CASSLHRGGQPQHF. The CDR3 DNA is TGTGCCAGCAGTCTTCACAGGGGAGGTCAGCCCCAGCATTTT. The chain has TRBV6-1 and TRBJ1-5; 7 nucleotides agree with TRBD1. With 5 bases clipped from V and 6 bases from J, the junction kept 7 bases outside the gene matches. CDR3 length: 14 amino acids. The germline gives CDR1 MNHNS, CDR2 SASEGT.